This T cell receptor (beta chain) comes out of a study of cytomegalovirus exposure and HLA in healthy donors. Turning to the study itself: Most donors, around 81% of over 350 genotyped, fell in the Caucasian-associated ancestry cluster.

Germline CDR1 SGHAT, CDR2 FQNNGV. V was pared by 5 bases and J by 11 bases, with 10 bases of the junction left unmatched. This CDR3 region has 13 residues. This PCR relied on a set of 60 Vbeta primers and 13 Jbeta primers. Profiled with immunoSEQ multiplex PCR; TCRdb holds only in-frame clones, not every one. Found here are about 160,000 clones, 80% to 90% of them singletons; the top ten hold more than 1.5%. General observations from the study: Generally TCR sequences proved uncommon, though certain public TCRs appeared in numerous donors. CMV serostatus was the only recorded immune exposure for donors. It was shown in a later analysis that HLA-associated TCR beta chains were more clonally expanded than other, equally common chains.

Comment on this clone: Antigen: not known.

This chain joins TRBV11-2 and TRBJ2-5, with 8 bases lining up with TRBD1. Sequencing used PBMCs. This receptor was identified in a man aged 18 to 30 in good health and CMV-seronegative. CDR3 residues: CASSPGRGREQYF. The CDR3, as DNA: TGTGCCAGCAGCCCTGGCAGGGGGCGAGAGCAGTACTTC.